The sequence of this T cell receptor (beta chain) was determined in a study of blood T cell repertoires in COVID-19. Assay: immunoSEQ multiplex PCR; the TCRdb copy retains only in-frame clones and omits some. Here the sample spans about 270,000 clones, around 93% being singletons. V gave up 3 bases and J gave up 6 bases, with 5 bases separating them. This CDR3 is built from 10 residues. From germline, CDR1 is SQVTM and CDR2 ANQGSEA. Sequences were obtained from PBMCs or T cells enriched from blood (not recorded which). The chain couples TRBV29-1 to TRBJ1-2; D remains ambiguous. The receptor comes from a man aged 40-55 years who had been exposed to COVID-19. DNA for the CDR3: TGCAGCGTTGATGGGCATGGCTACACCTTC. Residues: CSVDGHGYTF.